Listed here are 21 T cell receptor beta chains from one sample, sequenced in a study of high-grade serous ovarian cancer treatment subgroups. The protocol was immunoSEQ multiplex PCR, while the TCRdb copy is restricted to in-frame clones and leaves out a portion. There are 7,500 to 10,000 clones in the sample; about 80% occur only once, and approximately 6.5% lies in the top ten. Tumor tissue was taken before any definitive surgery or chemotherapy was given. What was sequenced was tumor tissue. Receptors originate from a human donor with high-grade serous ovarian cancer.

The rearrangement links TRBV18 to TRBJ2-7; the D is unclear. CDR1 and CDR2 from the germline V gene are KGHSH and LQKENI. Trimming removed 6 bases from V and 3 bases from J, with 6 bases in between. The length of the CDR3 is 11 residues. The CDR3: CASSDLYEQYF. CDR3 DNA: TGTGCCAGCTCGGACCTCTACGAGCAGTACTTC.

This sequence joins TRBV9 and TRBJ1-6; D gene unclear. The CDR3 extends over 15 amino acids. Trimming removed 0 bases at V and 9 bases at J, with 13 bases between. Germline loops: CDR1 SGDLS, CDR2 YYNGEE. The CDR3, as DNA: TGTGCCAGCAGCGTAGATGGGCAGGTGGGTTCACCCCTCCACTTT. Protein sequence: CASSVDGQVGSPLHF.

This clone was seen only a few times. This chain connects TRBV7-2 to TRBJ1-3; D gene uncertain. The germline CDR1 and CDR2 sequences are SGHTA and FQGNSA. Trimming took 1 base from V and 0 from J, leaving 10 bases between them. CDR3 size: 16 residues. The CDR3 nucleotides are TGTGCCAGCAGCTTAGTTAGCGGGAACTCTGGAAACACCATATATTTT. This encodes CASSLVSGNSGNTIYF.

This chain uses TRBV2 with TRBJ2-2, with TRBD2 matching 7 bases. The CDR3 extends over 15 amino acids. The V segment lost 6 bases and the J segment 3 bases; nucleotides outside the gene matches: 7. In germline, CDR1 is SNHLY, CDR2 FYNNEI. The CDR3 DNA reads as TGTGCCAGCAGGGGACTACGAGGGCACACCGGGGAGCTGTTTTTT. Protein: CASRGLRGHTGELFF.

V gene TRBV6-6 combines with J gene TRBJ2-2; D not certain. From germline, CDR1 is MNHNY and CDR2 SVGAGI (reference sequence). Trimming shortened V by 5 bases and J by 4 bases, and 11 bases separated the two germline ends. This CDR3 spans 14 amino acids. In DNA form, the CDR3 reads TGTGCCAGCAGTAATCCCAGGACCACCGGGGAGCTGTTTTTT. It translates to CASSNPRTTGELFF.

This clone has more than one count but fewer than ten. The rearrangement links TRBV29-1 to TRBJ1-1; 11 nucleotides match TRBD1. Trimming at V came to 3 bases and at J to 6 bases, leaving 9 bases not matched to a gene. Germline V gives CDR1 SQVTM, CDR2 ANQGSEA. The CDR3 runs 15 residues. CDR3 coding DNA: TGCAGCGTTGAGACCCGGACAGGGGGCAGGTCTGAAGCTTTCTTT. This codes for CSVETRTGGRSEAFF. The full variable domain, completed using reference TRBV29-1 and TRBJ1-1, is SAVISQKPSRDICQRGTSLTIQCQVDSQVTMMFWYRQQPGQSLTLIATANQGSEATYESGFVIDKFPISRPNLTFSTLTVSNMSPEDSSIYLCSVETRTGGRSEAFFGQGTRLTVV.

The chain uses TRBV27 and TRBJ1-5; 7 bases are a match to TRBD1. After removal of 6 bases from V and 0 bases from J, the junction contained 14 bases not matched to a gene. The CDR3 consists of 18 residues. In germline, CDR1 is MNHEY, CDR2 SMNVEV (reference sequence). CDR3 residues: CASRASGTDIYSNQPQHF. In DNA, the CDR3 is TGTGCCAGCAGGGCCAGCGGGACAGACATTTATAGCAATCAGCCCCAGCATTTT.

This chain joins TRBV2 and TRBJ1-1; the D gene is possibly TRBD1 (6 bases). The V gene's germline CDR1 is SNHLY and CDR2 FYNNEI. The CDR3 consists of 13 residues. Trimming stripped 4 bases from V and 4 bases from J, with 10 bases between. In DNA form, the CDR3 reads TGTGCCAGCAGTGTCGAGGGGGTCACTGAAGCTTTCTTT. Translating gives CASSVEGVTEAFF. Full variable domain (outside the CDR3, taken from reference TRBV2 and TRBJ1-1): EPEVTQTPSHQVTQMGQEVILRCVPISNHLYFYWYRQILGQKVEFLVSFYNNEISEKSEIFDDQFSVERPDGSNFTLKIRSTKLEDSAMYFCASSVEGVTEAFFGQGTRLTVV.

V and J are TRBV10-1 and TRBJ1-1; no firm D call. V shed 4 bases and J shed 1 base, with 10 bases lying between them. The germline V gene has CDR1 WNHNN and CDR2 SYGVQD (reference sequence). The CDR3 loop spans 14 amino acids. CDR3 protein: CASSVSGGNTEAFF. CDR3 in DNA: TGCGCCAGCAGTGTAAGTGGAGGGAACACTGAAGCTTTCTTT.

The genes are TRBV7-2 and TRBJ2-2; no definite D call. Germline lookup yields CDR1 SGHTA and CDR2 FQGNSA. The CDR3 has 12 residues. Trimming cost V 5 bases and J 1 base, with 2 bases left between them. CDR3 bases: TGTGCCAGCAGCCTGAACACCGGGGAGCTGTTTTTT. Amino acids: CASSLNTGELFF.

CDR3: CASSPPRNEKLFF. The CDR3 DNA reads as TGTGCCAGCAGTCCGCCACGTAATGAAAAACTGTTTTTT. The rearrangement links TRBV25-1 to TRBJ1-4; D call uncertain. Looked up from germline, CDR1 is MGHDK and CDR2 is SYGVNS. The CDR3 has 13 amino acids. The germline V and J ends were trimmed by 5 bases and 4 bases, with 8 bases remaining between them.

CDR3 sequence (DNA): TGTGCCAGCAGCTTAGGGGGGGCTACCATCGGGGAGCTGTTTTTT. It is translated as CASSLGGATIGELFF. The chain carries TRBV7-2 and TRBJ2-2; perhaps D is TRBD1 or TRBD2 (6 bases each). This CDR3 is built from 15 residues. Germline CDR1 is SGHTA and CDR2 is FQGNSA. V was cut by 1 base and J by 7 bases, with 13 bases left in between.

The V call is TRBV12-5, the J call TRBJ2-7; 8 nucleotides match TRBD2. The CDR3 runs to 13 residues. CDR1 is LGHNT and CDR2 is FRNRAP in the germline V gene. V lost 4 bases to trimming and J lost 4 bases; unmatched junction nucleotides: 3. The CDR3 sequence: CASGSGGGYEQYF. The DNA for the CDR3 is TGTGCTAGTGGTTCCGGGGGGGGATACGAGCAGTACTTC.

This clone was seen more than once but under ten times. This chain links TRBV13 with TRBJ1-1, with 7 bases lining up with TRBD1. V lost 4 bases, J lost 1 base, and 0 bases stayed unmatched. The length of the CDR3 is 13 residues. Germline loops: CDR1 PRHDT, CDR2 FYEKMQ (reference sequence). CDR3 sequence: CASSWDRNTEAFF. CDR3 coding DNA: TGTGCCAGCAGCTGGGACAGGAACACTGAAGCTTTCTTT.

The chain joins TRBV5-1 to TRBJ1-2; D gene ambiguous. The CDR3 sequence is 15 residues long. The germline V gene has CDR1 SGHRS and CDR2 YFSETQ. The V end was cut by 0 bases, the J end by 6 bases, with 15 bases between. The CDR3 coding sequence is TGCGCCAGCAGCTTGGTTCCCGGGAGCGTTGATGGCTACACCTTC. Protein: CASSLVPGSVDGYTF.

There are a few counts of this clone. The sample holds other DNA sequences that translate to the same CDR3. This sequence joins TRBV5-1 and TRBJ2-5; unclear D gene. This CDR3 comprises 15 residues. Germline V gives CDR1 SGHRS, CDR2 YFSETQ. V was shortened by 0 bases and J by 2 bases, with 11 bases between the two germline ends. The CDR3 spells CASSLGPSGQETQYF. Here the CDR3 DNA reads TGCGCCAGCAGCTTGGGACCGTCTGGTCAAGAGACCCAGTACTTC.

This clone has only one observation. The CDR3 sequence: CASTLLAGMDEQFF. CDR3 bases: TGTGCCAGTACCCTCTTGGCGGGGATGGATGAGCAGTTCTTC. V and J are TRBV19 and TRBJ2-1, with a tentative D call TRBD2 (6 bases). Germline V lookup: CDR1 LNHDA, CDR2 SQIVND (reference sequence). The V end was cut by 7 bases, the J end by 8 bases, with 18 bases between. This CDR3 region has 14 residues.

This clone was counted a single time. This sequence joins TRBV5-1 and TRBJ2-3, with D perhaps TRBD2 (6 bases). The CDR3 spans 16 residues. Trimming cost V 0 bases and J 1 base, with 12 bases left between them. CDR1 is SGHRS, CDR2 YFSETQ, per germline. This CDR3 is CASSLGRSGGTDTQYF. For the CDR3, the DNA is TGCGCCAGCAGCTTGGGCCGGTCGGGGGGCACAGATACGCAGTATTTT.

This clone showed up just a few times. This chain's CDR3 is CASTKTGVYGRGYTF. CDR3 DNA sequence: TGTGCCAGCACAAAAACAGGGGTCTACGGGAGGGGCTACACCTTC. The chain is built from TRBV6-1 and TRBJ1-2; 7 nucleotides agree with TRBD1. J gave up 8 bases and V 7 bases, and 16 bases lay outside the gene matches. The CDR3 extends over 15 amino acids. CDR1 MNHNS and CDR2 SASEGT come from the germline V gene.

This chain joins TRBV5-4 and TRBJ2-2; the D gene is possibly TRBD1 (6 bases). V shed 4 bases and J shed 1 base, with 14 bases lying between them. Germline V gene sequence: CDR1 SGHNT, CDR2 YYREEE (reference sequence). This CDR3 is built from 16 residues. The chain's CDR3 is CASSPGQTMNTGELFF. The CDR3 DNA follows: TGTGCCAGCAGCCCTGGACAGACTATGAACACCGGGGAGCTGTTTTTT. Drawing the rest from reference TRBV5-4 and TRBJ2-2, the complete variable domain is ETGVTQSPTHLIKTRGQQVTLRCSSQSGHNTVSWYQQALGQGPQFIFQYYREEENGRGNFPPRFSGLQFPNYSSELNVNALELDDSALYLCASSPGQTMNTGELFFGEGSRLTVL.

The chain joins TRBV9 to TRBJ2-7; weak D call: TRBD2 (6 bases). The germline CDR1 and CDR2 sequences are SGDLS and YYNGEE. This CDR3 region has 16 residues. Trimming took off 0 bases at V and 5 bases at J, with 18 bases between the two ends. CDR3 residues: CASSVVPSGPVNEQYF. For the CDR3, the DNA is TGTGCCAGCAGCGTAGTGCCCAGCGGGCCCGTCAACGAGCAGTACTTC. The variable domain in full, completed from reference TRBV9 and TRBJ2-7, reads DSGVTQTPKHLITATGQRVTLRCSPRSGDLSVYWYQQSLDQGLQFLIQYYNGEERAKGNILERFSAQQFPDLHSELNLSSLELGDSALYFCASSVVPSGPVNEQYFGPGTRLTVT.